This T cell receptor (beta chain) originates from a study of T cell repertoires in ileal Crohn's disease. About the study: Operated complications were stricturing disease (61%) and penetrating disease (roughly 39%). Study results and limitations: Clonal expansions were more frequent in active smokers than non-smokers at surgery.

Approximately 510 nanograms of biopsy DNA per sample underwent TCRB immunosequencing. The assay was immunoSEQ multiplex PCR, and TCRdb's table has in-frame clones only and misses some. The data hold 6,500 to 10,000 clones, with around three quarters observed a single time. Per germline, CDR1 SNHLY and CDR2 FYNNEI. CDR3 length: 12 residues. V lost 9 bases to trimming and J lost 3 bases, with 10 bases between them. Adults with ileal or ileocolonic Crohn's disease and an indication for resection were eligible. Remarks on this clone: Its antigen is not known.

The TCR originated in an adult with Crohn's disease. The chain uses TRBV2 and TRBJ2-3; tentatively, D is TRBD2 (5 bases). What was sequenced was ileal tissue. CDR3 loop: CASGEFTDTQYF. The CDR3 DNA follows: TGTGCCAGTGGGGAGTTTACAGATACGCAGTATTTT. Supplemented by reference TRBV2 and TRBJ2-3, the full variable domain reads EPEVTQTPSHQVTQMGQEVILRCVPISNHLYFYWYRQILGQKVEFLVSFYNNEISEKSEIFDDQFSVERPDGSNFTLKIRSTKLEDSAMYFCASGEFTDTQYFGPGTRLTVL.